This TCR beta chain was found in a study of T cell repertoires in aging, cancer and after chemotherapy. Findings and limits, study-wide: Median generation probability rose over the chemotherapy interval in each cancer cohort, suggesting rebound thymic output.

Losses at the gene ends were 2 bases for V and 3 bases for J; bases not matched to a gene: 2. Per germline, CDR1 SNHLY and CDR2 FYNNEI. The CDR3 consists of 14 residues. The template was genomic DNA from peripheral blood, not RNA. This clonotype was detected only once. What it binds is not known. Multiplex touch-down PCR with TRB-A/B primers amplified rearranged V-D-J TRB sequences. Each CDR3 protein gets one entry after TCRdb re-called the multiplex PCR reads with MiXCR. The data contain about 3,000 distinct CDR3 sequences, approximately 30% of them singletons. The clonotype comes from a human donor in good health. The sequencing sample was made of blood. V and J are TRBV2 and TRBJ2-7; 9 positions match TRBD2. This CDR3 reads CASSELAGDYEQYF. CDR3 nucleotides: TGTGCCAGCAGTGAATTAGCGGGAGACTACGAGCAGTACTTC.